The sequence of this T cell receptor (beta chain) was determined in a study of CD8 T cells in Susac syndrome. Random hexamers were used to reverse transcribe the RNA input (roughly 0.5 to 1 ug). One entry per CDR3 protein, called by TCRdb with MiXCR from the immunoSEQ multiplex PCR reads. The sample carries about 52,000 distinct CDR3 sequences, 93% recorded once. About this clonotype itself: Its antigen is undetermined.

Study-wide results and limits: The study recognized that the number of individuals in its TCR sequencing and HLA analysis was relatively small.

V dropped 0 bases and J dropped 5 bases, with 20 bases sitting between them. Germline CDR1 is SGDLS and CDR2 is YYNGEE. The CDR3 extends over 17 amino acids. The sequenced sample consisted of CD8+ T cells from PBMCs. The sequence was collected from a human donor with multiple sclerosis. The chain combines TRBV9 with TRBJ2-5; a weak D match, TRBD1 (7 bases). The CDR3 coding sequence is TGTGCCAGCAGCGTAGGGAGGGTGACAGGGTTTTCGGAGACCCAGTACTTC. Protein sequence: CASSVGRVTGFSETQYF. Supplemented by reference TRBV9 and TRBJ2-5, the full variable domain reads DSGVTQTPKHLITATGQRVTLRCSPRSGDLSVYWYQQSLDQGLQFLIQYYNGEERAKGNILERFSAQQFPDLHSELNLSSLELGDSALYFCASSVGRVTGFSETQYFGPGTRLLVL.